The 2 T cell receptor beta chains presented below share a single source sample, sequenced in a study of T-cell reconstitution after alpha-beta-depleted transplantation in children. Preparation of the TCRbeta library involved a method that used unique molecular identifiers. TCRdb analysed the PCR reads with MiXCR anew, one entry per CDR3 protein. This table holds 350,000 to 400,000 distinct CDR3 sequences, 13% found once. The source material was PBMCs, sampled from the stem cell graft. The origin of the receptors is a human donor who donated a stem cell graft to a child with Fanconi anemia.

This clonotype was detected ten times or more. V and J are TRBV11-1 and TRBJ2-1; TRBD1 agrees at 7 bases. Looked up from germline, CDR1 is SGHAT and CDR2 is FQDESV (reference sequence). J gave up 8 bases and V 1 base, and 8 bases lay outside the gene matches. The CDR3 has 15 amino acids. The CDR3, as DNA: TGTGCCAGCAGCTTAGGACAGGGTGTGGGGTATGAGCAGTTCTTC. Its translation: CASSLGQGVGYEQFF.

This clonotype was counted a few times. The V call is TRBV7-9, the J call TRBJ2-1; possible D gene TRBD1, 6 bases. From germline, CDR1 is SEHNR and CDR2 FQNEAQ (reference sequence). The V end lost 10 bases, the J end lost 0 bases, and 13 bases lay between the germline ends. This CDR3 has 14 residues. The CDR3 region is CATTDRSSYNEQFF. In DNA, the CDR3 is TGTGCCACCACTGACAGGAGCTCCTACAATGAGCAGTTCTTC. The whole variable domain, filled in from reference TRBV7-9 and TRBJ2-1, reads DTGVSQNPRHKITKRGQNVTFRCDPISEHNRLYWYRQTLGQGPEFLTYFQNEAQLEKSRLLSDRFSAERPKGSFSTLEIQRTEQGDSAMYLCATTDRSSYNEQFFGPGTRLTVL.